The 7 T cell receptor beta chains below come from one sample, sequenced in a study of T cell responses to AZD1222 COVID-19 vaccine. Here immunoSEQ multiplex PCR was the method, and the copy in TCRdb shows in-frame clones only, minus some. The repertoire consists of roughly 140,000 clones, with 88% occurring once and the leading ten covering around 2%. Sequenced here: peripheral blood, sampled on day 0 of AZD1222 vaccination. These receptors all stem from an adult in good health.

CDR3 sequence (DNA): TGCGCCAGCAGCCAAGATCGGGAAGTCGGCCAGCCCCAGCATTTT. It is translated as CASSQDREVGQPQHF. This sequence joins TRBV4-3 and TRBJ1-5, with D hard to call. V was clipped by 0 bases and J by 7 bases, with 13 bases between them. Germline V CDR1 and CDR2: LGHNA, YSLEER. There are 15 residues in the CDR3.

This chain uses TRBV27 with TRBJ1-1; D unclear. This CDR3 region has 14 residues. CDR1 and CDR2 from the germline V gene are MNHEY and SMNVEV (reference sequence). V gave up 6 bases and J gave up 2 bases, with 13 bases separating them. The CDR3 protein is CASSRNSQNTEAFF. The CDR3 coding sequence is TGTGCCAGCAGCAGAAACAGCCAAAACACTGAAGCTTTCTTT.

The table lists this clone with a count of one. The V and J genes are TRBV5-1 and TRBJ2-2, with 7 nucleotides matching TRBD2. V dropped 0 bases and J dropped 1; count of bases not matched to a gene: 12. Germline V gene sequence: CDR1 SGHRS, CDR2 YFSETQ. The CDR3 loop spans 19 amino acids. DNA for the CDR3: TGCGCCAGCAGCTTGGTAATGGAGCTAGCGGTTATGAACACCGGGGAGCTGTTTTTT. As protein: CASSLVMELAVMNTGELFF.

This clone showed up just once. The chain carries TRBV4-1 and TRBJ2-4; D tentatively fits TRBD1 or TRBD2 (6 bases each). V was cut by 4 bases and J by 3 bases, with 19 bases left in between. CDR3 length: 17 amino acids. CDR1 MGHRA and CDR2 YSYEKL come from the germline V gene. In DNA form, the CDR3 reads TGCGCCAGCAGCCTCTTAGGCGGGGCAGGGGACAAAAACATTCAGTACTTC. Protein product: CASSLLGGAGDKNIQYF.

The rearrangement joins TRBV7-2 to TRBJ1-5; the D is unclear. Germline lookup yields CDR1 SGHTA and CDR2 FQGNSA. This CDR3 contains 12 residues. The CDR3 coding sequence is TGTGCTAGCGGGTATAGCAATCAGCCCCAGCATTTT. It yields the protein CASGYSNQPQHF.

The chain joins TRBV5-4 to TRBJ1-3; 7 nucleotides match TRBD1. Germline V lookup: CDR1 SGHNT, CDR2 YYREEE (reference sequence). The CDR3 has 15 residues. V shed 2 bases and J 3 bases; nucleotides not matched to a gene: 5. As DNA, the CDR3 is TGTGCCAGCAGCTTAACAGGGGTGGGTGGAAACACCATATATTTT. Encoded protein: CASSLTGVGGNTIYF.

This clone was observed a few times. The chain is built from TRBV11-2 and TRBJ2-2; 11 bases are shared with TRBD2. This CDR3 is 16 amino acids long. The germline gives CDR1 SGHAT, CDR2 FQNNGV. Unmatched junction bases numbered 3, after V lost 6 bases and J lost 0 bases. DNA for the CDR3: TGTGCCAGCAGGAGACTAGCGGGAACGAACACCGGGGAGCTGTTTTTT. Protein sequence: CASRRLAGTNTGELFF. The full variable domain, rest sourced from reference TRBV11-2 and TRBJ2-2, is EAGVAQSPRYKIIEKRQSVAFWCNPISGHATLYWYQQILGQGPKLLIQFQNNGVVDDSQLPKDRFSAERLKGVDSTLKIQPAKLEDSAVYLCASRRLAGTNTGELFFGEGSRLTVL.